Here is one T cell receptor (beta chain) with its context. These data originate in a study of blood T cell repertoires in COVID-19. About the research overall: The cDNA or gDNA used as material had been derived from T cells, B-cell-depleted T cells, or PBMCs.

Original processing notes: Cell counts per sample came from amplifying reference gene primers. TCRdb's copy holds only in-frame clones and misses some; the assay was immunoSEQ multiplex PCR. V and J calls and clone size are copied from that table; D and trimming were computed from the DNA. The sample holds tens of thousands of clones; around 90% are singletons and the top ten take around a tenth. This CDR3 has 15 amino acids. V was cut by 1 base and J by 2 bases, with 9 bases left in between. The germline V gene has CDR1 KGHSH and CDR2 LQKENI. Sample: peripheral blood. This clonotype was obtained from a man between 50 and 59 years old with active COVID-19. The chain combines TRBV18 with TRBJ2-1; tentative D call: TRBD1 (5 bases). The CDR3 here is CASSPQGQPYNEQFF. In DNA form, the CDR3 reads TGTGCCAGCTCACCACAGGGGCAACCCTACAATGAGCAGTTCTTC.